These 23 T cell receptor beta chains came from one sample sequenced in a study of blood T cell repertoires in COVID-19. Sequenced by immunoSEQ multiplex PCR; TCRdb stores in-frame clones only, minus some. The table lists roughly 230,000 clones, 84% of them singletons. The sequencing sample was made of peripheral blood. The receptor source for this set is a man aged 50-59 years with acute or convalescent COVID-19.

The J gene is TRBJ2-2, the V gene TRBV5-1; TRBD2 agrees at 8 bases. The CDR3 has 15 amino acids. J was trimmed by 4 bases and V by 3 bases; bases with no gene match: 5. The germline V gene has CDR1 SGHRS and CDR2 YFSETQ. The CDR3 here is CASSSGGAPTGELFF. DNA of the CDR3: TGCGCCAGCAGCTCCGGGGGGGCCCCCACCGGGGAGCTGTTTTTT.

V is TRBV7-9 and J is TRBJ2-1; TRBD1 aligns across 7 bases. The V gene's germline CDR1 is SEHNR and CDR2 FQNEAQ (reference sequence). Trimming took 0 bases from V and 4 from J; bases not matched to a gene: 3. The CDR3 consists of 15 residues. The CDR3 sequence: CASSLAQGEYNEQFF. The CDR3 coding sequence is TGTGCCAGCAGCTTAGCGCAGGGGGAATACAATGAGCAGTTCTTC.

The rearrangement joins TRBV27 to TRBJ1-2, with D uncertain. V lost 6 bases and J lost 7, with 18 bases in between. The CDR3 is 14 amino acids. Germline CDR1 MNHEY, CDR2 SMNVEV (reference sequence). In DNA form, the CDR3 reads TGTGCCAGCAGAAACGGAGCCCGTTCGGGTGGCTACACCTTC. It specifies CASRNGARSGGYTF.

This clone was seen a handful of times. The chain uses TRBV6-5 and TRBJ1-3; TRBD1 matches 12 bases. Looked up from germline, CDR1 is MNHEY and CDR2 is SVGAGI. The J segment lost 4 bases and the V segment lost 10 bases, leaving 8 bases of the junction unmatched. The CDR3 has 15 residues. CDR3 residues: CATWDRGQEGNTIYF. The CDR3 nucleotides are TGTGCCACCTGGGACAGGGGGCAAGAAGGAAACACCATATATTTT.

J is TRBJ2-1 and V is TRBV9; 8 positions match TRBD2. CDR1 is SGDLS and CDR2 is YYNGEE in the germline V gene. J lost 7 bases, V lost 3 bases, and 9 bases had no gene match. The CDR3 contains 15 residues. The CDR3 here is CASSAQRGGVNEQFF. The CDR3, as DNA: TGTGCCAGCAGCGCTCAACGGGGGGGCGTTAATGAGCAGTTCTTC.

The chain couples TRBV19 to TRBJ1-1; D remains ambiguous. CDR1 is LNHDA and CDR2 is SQIVND in the germline V gene (reference sequence). Trimming left V 1 base short and J 10 bases short, with 10 bases between. This CDR3 spans 12 amino acids. The CDR3 is CASSIGRSAAFF. The CDR3 DNA reads as TGTGCCAGTAGTATAGGGCGGTCGGCAGCTTTCTTT.

The CDR3 protein is CASSFSPETQYF. The CDR3 DNA follows: TGTGCCAGCAGTTTCTCTCCAGAGACCCAGTACTTC. The rearrangement links TRBV28 to TRBJ2-5; no reliable D call. The CDR3 covers 12 residues. The ends were cut back, 3 bases at V and 4 bases at J, with 6 bases in the middle. The germline V gene encodes CDR1 MDHEN and CDR2 SYDVKM.

This clone was detected a few times. The chain is built from TRBV10-3 and TRBJ1-5, with TRBD1 matching 8 bases. Trimming took 10 bases from V and 4 from J; bases not matched to a gene: 9. The CDR3 covers 14 residues. Germline V CDR1 and CDR2: ENHRY, SYGVKD. This CDR3 is CATGTGQENQPQHF. The DNA of the CDR3 is TGTGCCACCGGGACAGGACAGGAAAATCAGCCCCAGCATTTT.

The gene calls are TRBV9 and TRBJ1-3; D gene ambiguous. Between the trimmed V and J ends, which lost 2 bases and 2 bases, there was a span of 17 bases. The CDR3 runs to 17 residues. Germline V gene lookup returns CDR1 SGDLS and CDR2 YYNGEE. CDR3 protein: CASSVRGRGSPGNTIYF. The DNA for the CDR3 is TGTGCCAGCAGCGTCCGGGGTCGAGGAAGCCCTGGAAACACCATATATTTT.

CDR3: CASSQAGADNQPQHF. The CDR3 bases are TGTGCCAGCAGCCAGGCGGGGGCAGATAATCAGCCCCAGCATTTT. The chain joins TRBV5-5 to TRBJ1-5, with a possible D match to TRBD1 (6 bases). The germline V gene has CDR1 SGHKS and CDR2 YYEKEE (reference sequence). The CDR3 covers 15 residues. Deletions cut 4 bases from V and 4 bases from J, with 15 bases between.

The CDR3 region is CASSLAGQSTDTQYF. DNA for the CDR3: TGCGCCAGCAGCTTGGCCGGACAAAGCACAGATACGCAGTATTTT. V usage is TRBV5-1 and J usage is TRBJ2-3, with TRBD1 as a possible D gene (5 bases). The length of the CDR3 is 15 residues. CDR1 and CDR2 (germline): SGHRS, YFSETQ. Trimming cost V 0 bases and J 0 bases, with 8 bases left between them.

Only a few counts were recorded for this clone. The chain has TRBV6-6 and TRBJ2-1; 8 nucleotides align to TRBD1. From germline, CDR1 is MNHNY and CDR2 SVGAGI (reference sequence). The CDR3 spans 16 residues. J was trimmed by 0 bases and V by 5 bases; bases with no gene match: 6. In nucleotides, the CDR3 is TGTGCCAGCAGTCGACAGGGGATTTACTCCTACAATGAGCAGTTCTTC. Translated: CASSRQGIYSYNEQFF.

The chain recombines TRBV11-3 with TRBJ2-1; D ambiguous. V was trimmed by 5 bases and J by 7 bases, leaving 6 bases between them. The CDR3 extends over 11 amino acids. In germline, CDR1 is SGHNT, CDR2 YENEEA. CDR3 in amino acids: CASSLQNEQFF. The CDR3 DNA reads as TGTGCCAGCAGCCTCCAGAATGAGCAGTTCTTC.

The rearrangement links TRBV6-5 to TRBJ1-2, with D perhaps TRBD1 (6 bases). This CDR3 contains 15 residues. Germline loops: CDR1 MNHEY, CDR2 SVGAGI. The V gene lost 6 bases and the J gene lost 4 bases, with 18 bases spanning the gap. The CDR3 bases are TGTGCCAGCAGATTACAGGGATTATCGTCCTATGGCTACACCTTC. Encoded protein: CASRLQGLSSYGYTF.

V gene TRBV7-3 combines with J gene TRBJ1-2, with TRBD1 matching 9 bases. Germline CDR1 is SGHTA and CDR2 is FQGTGA. The junction had 12 bases not matched to a gene; V was cut back by 6 bases and J by 4 bases. This CDR3 comprises 16 residues. CDR3 sequence (DNA): TGTGCCAGCAGTCAGACGGGGACAGGGCCCGCCTATGGCTACACCTTC. It yields the protein CASSQTGTGPAYGYTF.

This chain uses TRBV6-6 with TRBJ1-3; 7 bases map to TRBD1. This CDR3 comprises 15 residues. V lost 0 bases and J lost 1; bases outside the gene matches: 0. The germline V gene has CDR1 MNHNY and CDR2 SVGAGI (reference sequence). CDR3 DNA: TGTGCCAGCAGTTACTCGACAGGGTCTGGAAACACCATATATTTT. Protein: CASSYSTGSGNTIYF.

The chain combines TRBV7-9 with TRBJ1-3; 10 bases align to TRBD1. Germline assignment: CDR1 SEHNR and CDR2 FQNEAQ (reference sequence). The J segment lost 1 base and the V segment lost 5 bases, leaving 5 bases of the junction unmatched. CDR3 size: 16 residues. The CDR3 loop reads CASSPRTGGSGNTIYF. DNA for the CDR3: TGTGCCAGCAGCCCTCGGACAGGGGGTTCTGGAAACACCATATATTTT.

The chain has TRBV20-1 and TRBJ2-3; 12 bases are a match to TRBD2. Losses at the gene ends were 3 bases for V and 5 bases for J; bases not matched to a gene: 6. Looked up from germline, CDR1 is DFQATT and CDR2 is SNEGSKA (reference sequence). The CDR3 totals 15 residues. CDR3 protein: CSASPLAGGRDTQYF. The CDR3 DNA reads TGCAGTGCTAGTCCACTAGCGGGAGGCCGAGATACGCAGTATTTT.

The chain links TRBV7-6 to TRBJ2-4; 7 nucleotides align to TRBD1. This CDR3 is built from 11 residues. V dropped 4 bases and J dropped 15; count of bases not matched to a gene: 6. Germline assignment: CDR1 SGHVS and CDR2 FNYEAQ. The CDR3 loop reads CASSSSQGLYF. The CDR3 DNA follows: TGTGCCAGCAGCTCCTCACAGGGGCTGTACTTC. Filled out from reference TRBV7-6 and TRBJ2-4, the complete variable domain reads GAGVSQSPRYKVTKRGQDVALRCDPISGHVSLYWYRQALGQGPEFLTYFNYEAQQDKSGLPNDRFSAERPEGSISTLTIQRTEQRDSAMYRCASSSSQGLYFGAGTRLSVL.

This chain links TRBV18 with TRBJ1-2; D gene ambiguous. Germline CDR1 reads KGHSH; CDR2 reads LQKENI. The CDR3 totals 13 residues. Trimming left V 0 bases short and J 8 bases short, with 10 bases between. CDR3 amino acids: CASSPPTVEGYTF. In DNA, the CDR3 is TGTGCCAGCTCACCACCAACCGTAGAGGGCTACACCTTC.

The gene calls are TRBV15 and TRBJ2-5; 10 bases agree with TRBD1. The V and J ends lost 3 bases and 7 bases, in that order; junction bases with no gene match: 5. The CDR3 covers 14 residues. Looked up from germline, CDR1 is LNHNV and CDR2 is YYDKDF (reference sequence). The CDR3, as DNA: TGTGCCACCAGCAGGGGGACAGGGGATGGGACCCAGTACTTC. Amino acids: CATSRGTGDGTQYF.

The V and J genes are TRBV4-2 and TRBJ1-5, with 8 positions matching TRBD1. The V segment lost 4 bases and the J segment 3 bases; nucleotides outside the gene matches: 5. Germline V gene data show CDR1 as LGHNA and CDR2 as YNFKEQ. This CDR3 region has 15 residues. In DNA form, the CDR3 reads TGTGCCAGCAGCCCGACGACAGGGGACAATCAGCCCCAGCATTTT. Protein product: CASSPTTGDNQPQHF.

The V and J genes are TRBV6-1 and TRBJ1-2, with D unclear. Trimming stripped 1 base from V and 1 base from J, with 10 bases between. The CDR3 extends over 15 amino acids. Germline V gives CDR1 MNHNS, CDR2 SASEGT. The CDR3 DNA reads as TGTGCCAGCAGTGAAGGCGGAACTCTTAACTATGGCTACACCTTC. Translated, it gives CASSEGGTLNYGYTF.